A single sample gave rise to the 22 T cell receptor beta chains below, sequenced in a study of cytomegalovirus exposure and HLA in healthy donors. PCR involved 60 Vbeta and 13 Jbeta primers. Data came from immunoSEQ multiplex PCR; TCRdb stores just in-frame clones and leaves some out. The table includes around 130,000 clones, around 77% detected once. The source material was PBMCs. Source of these receptors: a man between 50 and 59 years old in good health and CMV-seronegative.

The gene calls are TRBV28 and TRBJ1-2, with no clear D. Trimming left V 5 bases short and J 8 bases short, with 12 bases between. The germline V gene has CDR1 MDHEN and CDR2 SYDVKM. The CDR3 length is 12 residues. The CDR3, as DNA: TGTGCCAGCAGTCTCCCGAGAGGCGGCTACACCTTC. This sequence encodes CASSLPRGGYTF.

The gene calls are TRBV10-3 and TRBJ2-6; tentatively, D is TRBD2 (6 bases). The CDR3 contains 18 residues. V dropped 0 bases and J dropped 2 bases, with 14 bases sitting between them. Per germline, CDR1 ENHRY and CDR2 SYGVKD. As DNA, the CDR3 is TGTGCCATCAGTGAGTCGGGGGAACTAGCAGCTGGGGCCAACGTCCTGACTTTC. Translating gives CAISESGELAAGANVLTF.

V gene TRBV5-4 combines with J gene TRBJ2-2, with no clear D. This CDR3 contains 16 residues. Trimming removed 0 bases at V and 0 bases at J, with 9 bases between. Germline CDR1 and CDR2: SGHNT and YYREEE (reference sequence). This CDR3 is CASSLGASANTGELFF. CDR3 nucleotides: TGTGCCAGCAGCTTGGGCGCGAGCGCGAACACCGGGGAGCTGTTTTTT.

This chain connects TRBV28 to TRBJ1-1, with 7 bases lining up with TRBD1. The CDR3 is made up of 17 amino acids. The V segment lost 0 bases and the J segment 2 bases; nucleotides outside the gene matches: 9. Looked up from germline, CDR1 is MDHEN and CDR2 is SYDVKM. Here the CDR3 DNA reads TGTGCCAGCAGTTTATGGACTATGGGGACAGTAAACACTGAAGCTTTCTTT. Translated: CASSLWTMGTVNTEAFF.

This clone has just one count. The chain couples TRBV19 to TRBJ2-3; the match to TRBD2 covers 7 bases. V shed 7 bases and J 5 bases; nucleotides not matched to a gene: 0. The CDR3 consists of 11 residues. Germline V gene data show CDR1 as LNHDA and CDR2 as SQIVND (reference sequence). CDR3 residues: CASTSGDTQYF. The CDR3 nucleotides read TGTGCCAGTACTAGCGGAGATACGCAGTATTTT.

The chain couples TRBV28 to TRBJ1-5; unclear D gene. Germline loops: CDR1 MDHEN, CDR2 SYDVKM. V was shortened by 3 bases and J by 3 bases, with 27 bases between the two germline ends. The CDR3 is made up of 20 amino acids. CDR3 in amino acids: CASSFLLGFPGASLNQPQHF. CDR3 in DNA: TGTGCCAGCAGTTTCTTACTTGGCTTCCCCGGAGCCTCGCTCAATCAGCCCCAGCATTTT.

This clone was recorded a few times. The chain has TRBV28 and TRBJ1-1; 8 positions agree with TRBD1. Germline-derived CDR1 and CDR2 are MDHEN and SYDVKM. The CDR3 is made up of 15 amino acids. Trimming cost V 3 bases and J 3 bases; bases outside gene matches: 6. The CDR3 region is CASSFPDRADTEAFF. The CDR3 region has the DNA TGTGCCAGCAGTTTCCCGGACAGGGCGGACACTGAAGCTTTCTTT.

The chain recombines TRBV28 with TRBJ2-7; 9 bases agree with TRBD2. CDR3 length equals 14 residues. The germline V gene encodes CDR1 MDHEN and CDR2 SYDVKM. V was pared by 3 bases and J by 7 bases, with 7 bases of the junction left unmatched. In DNA, the CDR3 is TGTGCCAGCAGTTTTAGCGGGAGAGATGGAGAGCAGTACTTC. It codes for CASSFSGRDGEQYF.

The V gene is TRBV7-9, the J gene TRBJ2-3; 11 bases are a match to TRBD2. Germline V gene sequence: CDR1 SEHNR, CDR2 FQNEAQ (reference sequence). J gave up 6 bases and V 11 bases, and 16 bases lay outside the gene matches. The CDR3 runs 16 residues. The CDR3: CAGTPWASGRQDTQYF. The DNA for the CDR3 is TGTGCCGGCACCCCGTGGGCTAGCGGGAGGCAGGATACGCAGTATTTT.

V gene TRBV10-3 combines with J gene TRBJ1-5; tentative D call: TRBD1 (5 bases). The germline V gene encodes CDR1 ENHRY and CDR2 SYGVKD. Deletions cut 4 bases from V and 3 bases from J, with 10 bases between. This CDR3 region has 14 residues. For the CDR3, the DNA is TGTGCCATCAGTGGAGACAGCAACAATCAGCCCCAGCATTTT. Protein product: CAISGDSNNQPQHF.

Written as DNA, the CDR3 is TGTGCCAGCAGCGTAGTATCTGGGTATAGCGCTGAACACGGCGGGGAGCTGTTTTTT. Encoded protein: CASSVVSGYSAEHGGELFF. The chain links TRBV9 to TRBJ2-2; TRBD2 might be the D (5 bases). Between the trimmed V and J ends, which lost 0 bases and 7 bases, there was a span of 25 bases. This CDR3 is built from 19 residues. Germline loops: CDR1 SGDLS, CDR2 YYNGEE. Combining the CDR3 with reference TRBV9 and TRBJ2-2 gives the whole variable domain DSGVTQTPKHLITATGQRVTLRCSPRSGDLSVYWYQQSLDQGLQFLIQYYNGEERAKGNILERFSAQQFPDLHSELNLSSLELGDSALYFCASSVVSGYSAEHGGELFFGEGSRLTVL.

This chain connects TRBV25-1 to TRBJ1-1, with D perhaps TRBD1 (5 bases). Trimming took off 4 bases at V and 0 bases at J, with 9 bases between the two ends. Germline V gene sequence: CDR1 MGHDK, CDR2 SYGVNS. This CDR3 region has 14 residues. CDR3 loop: CASSVAGVNTEAFF. Written as DNA, the CDR3 is TGTGCCAGCAGTGTGGCGGGGGTGAACACTGAAGCTTTCTTT.

The CDR3 protein is CASSLGGTDSYNEQFF. DNA for the CDR3: TGCGCCAGCAGCTTGGGGGGGACAGACTCATACAATGAGCAGTTCTTC. V and J are TRBV5-1 and TRBJ2-1, with 7 bases matching TRBD1. The junction had 7 bases not matched to a gene; V was cut back by 0 bases and J by 4 bases. Germline loops: CDR1 SGHRS, CDR2 YFSETQ. The CDR3 runs to 16 residues.

V is TRBV14 and J is TRBJ2-7, with 11 bases that match TRBD1. J was trimmed by 6 bases and V by 0 bases; bases with no gene match: 7. Germline CDR1 SGHDN, CDR2 FVKESK. The CDR3 spans 16 residues. CDR3 DNA: TGTGCCAGCAGCCAAGATGGGGACAGGGGGAATCGCGAGCAGTACTTC. Its protein product is CASSQDGDRGNREQYF. Full variable domain (remainder filled in from reference TRBV14 and TRBJ2-7): EAGVTQFPSHSVIEKGQTVTLRCDPISGHDNLYWYRRVMGKEIKFLLHFVKESKQDESGMPNNRFLAERTGGTYSTLKVQPAELEDSGVYFCASSQDGDRGNREQYFGPGTRLTVT.

The chain employs TRBV27 and TRBJ2-3; 12 bases are a match to TRBD2. Germline V gene lookup returns CDR1 MNHEY and CDR2 SMNVEV (reference sequence). V trimming: 3 bases; J trimming: 0 bases; junction bases outside the gene matches: 4. The CDR3 runs to 17 residues. The CDR3, as DNA: TGTGCCAGCAGTTTCCTAGCGGGAGGGCCTAGCACAGATACGCAGTATTTT. Translating gives CASSFLAGGPSTDTQYF.

The chain is built from TRBV6-6 and TRBJ2-7; 12 nucleotides align to TRBD2. Germline CDR1 MNHNY, CDR2 SVGAGI (reference sequence). V was pared by 8 bases and J by 3 bases, with 5 bases of the junction left unmatched. This CDR3 is 14 amino acids long. CDR3 nucleotide sequence: TGTGCCAGCTCTCGGACTAGCGGGGACTACGAGCAGTACTTC. Encoded protein: CASSRTSGDYEQYF.

V gene TRBV18 combines with J gene TRBJ2-7; weak D call: TRBD1 (7 bases). The CDR3 runs to 13 residues. CDR1 KGHSH and CDR2 LQKENI come from the germline V gene. Between the trimmed V and J ends, which lost 6 bases and 5 bases, there was a span of 14 bases. CDR3 region: CASSRGESDEQYF. CDR3 in DNA: TGTGCCAGCTCCAGGGGGGAGTCGGACGAGCAGTACTTC.

This chain links TRBV10-3 with TRBJ2-7; 15 bases map to TRBD2. After removal of 2 bases from V and 4 bases from J, the junction contained 3 bases not matched to a gene. CDR1 and CDR2 (germline): ENHRY, SYGVKD. The CDR3 totals 16 residues. The CDR3: CAISETGTSGRYEQYF. CDR3 nucleotide sequence: TGTGCCATCAGTGAGACCGGGACTAGCGGGAGGTACGAGCAGTACTTC.

The V gene is TRBV10-3, the J gene TRBJ2-3; no firm D call. The germline V and J ends were trimmed by 7 bases and 6 bases, with 14 bases remaining between them. The CDR3 runs to 13 residues. The germline V gene encodes CDR1 ENHRY and CDR2 SYGVKD. The CDR3 DNA follows: TGTGCCATCAAAGCGCCGGCGGAGGATACGCAGTATTTT. This translates into CAIKAPAEDTQYF.

The rearrangement uses TRBV6-1 and TRBJ1-3; D not resolved. The CDR3 is made up of 13 amino acids. V shed 6 bases and J shed 4 bases, with 10 bases lying between them. CDR1 and CDR2 (germline): MNHNS, SASEGT. The CDR3 is CASRVSVGNTIYF. Here the CDR3 DNA reads TGTGCCAGCAGAGTCAGTGTCGGAAACACCATATATTTT.

J is TRBJ2-5 and V is TRBV21-1; the D call TRBD2 from the table was never checked on the DNA. TRBV21-1 is listed as a pseudogene. CDR3 length: 12 amino acids. For the CDR3, the DNA is TGTGCCAGCAGCAATACTCGGGAGACCCAGTACTTC. This translates into CASSNTRETQYF.

The CDR3 here is CASSWGVENTEAFF. In DNA form, the CDR3 reads TGCGCCAGCAGCTGGGGCGTTGAAAACACTGAAGCTTTCTTT. The V and J genes are TRBV5-1 and TRBJ1-1, with D perhaps TRBD1 (5 bases). The CDR3 consists of 14 residues. The V end was cut by 3 bases, the J end by 2 bases, with 11 bases between. Germline lookup yields CDR1 SGHRS and CDR2 YFSETQ.